This T cell receptor beta chain was retrieved from a study of PD-L1 blockade in urothelial cancer. Overall study context: Blood was analyzed 3 weeks (second dose) and 6 weeks after treatment start.

This clone was observed once. Indicated time point: peripheral blood 6 weeks after treatment start. Germline CDR1 is GTSNPN and CDR2 is SVGIG (reference sequence). V was shortened by 0 bases and J by 0 bases, with 15 bases between the two germline ends. CDR3 length: 17 residues. Sequenced by immunoSEQ multiplex PCR; TCRdb stores in-frame clones only, minus some. The sample includes some 41,000 clones, roughly 84% of them seen just once. The chain couples TRBV30 to TRBJ1-5; possibly TRBD1 for D (6 bases). The source material was PBMCs, sampled around atezolizumab (anti-PD-L1) treatment. This TCR was sampled from a man in his 70s with urothelial cancer. CDR3 residues: CAWSVPWTVYSNQPQHF. The CDR3 DNA reads TGTGCCTGGAGTGTACCATGGACAGTTTATAGCAATCAGCCCCAGCATTTT.